Following are 13 T cell receptor beta chains from one sample sequenced in a study of T cells in Graves' hyperthyroidism and ophthalmopathy. RNA transcripts were the template for amplifying TCR beta CDR3 regions. HTBI primers were the set used in a first-round RT-PCR of the TCR CDR3. TCRdb reprocessed the multiplex PCR reads with MiXCR, giving one entry per CDR3 protein. Counted here are some 490,000 distinct CDR3 sequences, less than 25% occurring once; the ten biggest clones make up less than 65%. Source material: blood. Receptors were obtained from an older woman with Graves' ophthalmopathy.

This clonotype has a handful of counts. This chain uses TRBV5-1 with TRBJ2-7; D uncertain. CDR1 and CDR2 from the germline V gene are SGHRS and YFSETQ. CDR3 length: 12 amino acids. Trimming took 3 bases from V and 5 from J, leaving 9 bases between them. The chain's CDR3 is CASSSPGDEQYF. For the CDR3, the DNA is TGCGCCAGCAGCTCTCCAGGCGACGAGCAGTACTTC.

This clonotype came up a few times. This sequence joins TRBV29-1 and TRBJ1-4, with D possibly matching TRBD1 (6 bases). This CDR3 has 12 amino acids. V shed 6 bases and J shed 7 bases, with 12 bases lying between them. Germline assignment: CDR1 SQVTM and CDR2 ANQGSEA. The CDR3 region is CSVSGGGEKLFF. The CDR3 bases are TGCAGCGTATCAGGAGGGGGTGAAAAACTGTTTTTT.

This clonotype was detected ten times or more. The V gene is TRBV2, the J gene TRBJ1-4; no reliable D call. Looked up from germline, CDR1 is SNHLY and CDR2 is FYNNEI. V gave up 5 bases and J gave up 7 bases, with 5 bases separating them. The CDR3 consists of 11 residues. CDR3 in DNA: TGTGCCAGCAGTAAGGGTGAAAAACTGTTTTTT. Translating it yields CASSKGEKLFF. The whole variable domain, filled in from reference TRBV2 and TRBJ1-4, reads EPEVTQTPSHQVTQMGQEVILRCVPISNHLYFYWYRQILGQKVEFLVSFYNNEISEKSEIFDDQFSVERPDGSNFTLKIRSTKLEDSAMYFCASSKGEKLFFGSGTQLSVL.

The count of this clonotype is one. This rearrangement joins TRBV19 to TRBJ1-5, with no clear D. The V end was cut by 7 bases, the J end by 2 bases, with 15 bases between. This CDR3 comprises 15 residues. Germline CDR1 is LNHDA and CDR2 is SQIVND (reference sequence). CDR3 amino acids: CASNMRLAGNQPQHF. DNA of the CDR3: TGTGCCAGTAATATGAGGCTGGCGGGCAATCAGCCCCAGCATTTT.

CDR3 in amino acids: CASSTGTGPEKLFF. For the CDR3, the DNA is TGTGCCAGCAGCACCGGGACAGGGCCCGAAAAACTGTTTTTT. The chain uses TRBV6-1 and TRBJ1-4; 9 bases map to TRBD1. Germline V lookup: CDR1 MNHNS, CDR2 SASEGT. The CDR3 is 14 amino acids. V lost 6 bases to trimming and J lost 8 bases; unmatched junction nucleotides: 7.

This chain connects TRBV28 to TRBJ2-1, with D uncertain. Trimming removed 6 bases from V and 3 bases from J, with 6 bases in between. The CDR3 has 12 residues. From germline, CDR1 is MDHEN and CDR2 SYDVKM. CDR3 amino acids: CASRPFYNEQFF. The CDR3 bases are TGTGCCAGCAGGCCCTTCTACAATGAGCAGTTCTTC.

The rearrangement links TRBV6-2 or TRBV6-3 to TRBJ1-1, with 8 nucleotides matching TRBD1. Germline V gives CDR1 MNHEY, CDR2 SVGEGT. The CDR3 length is 13 residues. The V and J ends lost 5 bases and 4 bases, in that order; junction bases with no gene match: 3. CDR3 residues: CASSRTGSTEAFF. The CDR3 nucleotides read TGTGCCAGCAGTCGGACAGGGAGCACTGAAGCTTTCTTT.

This clonotype has a count of ten or more. The gene calls are TRBV19 and TRBJ2-3, with D tentatively TRBD1 (6 bases). V lost 3 bases, J lost 1 base, and 11 bases lay in between. CDR1 is LNHDA and CDR2 is SQIVND in the germline V gene (reference sequence). There are 15 residues in the CDR3. The CDR3 DNA reads as TGTGCCAGTAGTATTCGCAGGGGAGGCACAGATACGCAGTATTTT. It is translated as CASSIRRGGTDTQYF.

In its sample, this clonotype was seen a few times. The chain couples TRBV28 to TRBJ1-6; D is unclear. V lost 3 bases and J 9 bases, leaving 12 bases between the germline ends. The CDR3 spans 14 residues. Germline-derived CDR1 and CDR2 are MDHEN and SYDVKM. In nucleotides, the CDR3 is TGTGCCAGCAGTTTCCCCCTCGACGGTTCACCCCTCCACTTT. Translation gives CASSFPLDGSPLHF.

This clonotype came up many times. The chain uses TRBV2 and TRBJ1-1, with TRBD1 identical over 7 bases. Per the germline V gene, CDR1 is SNHLY and CDR2 is FYNNEI. This CDR3 comprises 16 residues. V lost 4 bases to trimming and J lost 2 bases; unmatched junction nucleotides: 10. The CDR3 protein is CASSADQGGLNTEAFF. The CDR3 DNA sequence: TGTGCCAGCAGTGCAGACCAGGGGGGGCTTAACACTGAAGCTTTCTTT. Using reference TRBV2 and TRBJ1-1 for the parts outside the CDR3, the full variable domain is EPEVTQTPSHQVTQMGQEVILRCVPISNHLYFYWYRQILGQKVEFLVSFYNNEISEKSEIFDDQFSVERPDGSNFTLKIRSTKLEDSAMYFCASSADQGGLNTEAFFGQGTRLTVV.

In its sample, this clonotype was seen many times. The chain joins TRBV24-1 to TRBJ1-5, with D hard to call. The CDR3 spans 14 residues. The V end was cut by 0 bases, the J end by 0 bases, with 2 bases between. Germline V gene lookup returns CDR1 KGHDR and CDR2 SFDVKD. DNA of the CDR3: TGTGCCACCAGTGATTTGTATAGCAATCAGCCCCAGCATTTT. Translated: CATSDLYSNQPQHF.

In this sample, this clonotype turned up a few times. V gene TRBV2 combines with J gene TRBJ1-4, with D maybe TRBD1 (5 bases). Trimming removed 5 bases at V and 7 bases at J, with 14 bases between. In germline, CDR1 is SNHLY, CDR2 FYNNEI. This CDR3 has 14 amino acids. This CDR3 is CASSLGGILEKLFF. In DNA, the CDR3 is TGTGCCAGCAGTTTGGGGGGGATTCTTGAAAAACTGTTTTTT. Based on the CDR3 plus reference TRBV2 and TRBJ1-4, the full variable domain is EPEVTQTPSHQVTQMGQEVILRCVPISNHLYFYWYRQILGQKVEFLVSFYNNEISEKSEIFDDQFSVERPDGSNFTLKIRSTKLEDSAMYFCASSLGGILEKLFFGSGTQLSVL.

This clonotype has a handful of counts. The V gene is TRBV19, the J gene TRBJ1-2; 8 nucleotides match TRBD1. Germline CDR1 LNHDA, CDR2 SQIVND (reference sequence). The trim removed 7 bases at V and 5 bases at J, leaving 6 bases unmatched. The CDR3 covers 13 residues. In DNA, the CDR3 is TGTGCCAGTATATCCAGGGGGCATTATGGCTACACCTTC. Translation gives CASISRGHYGYTF.